The 3 T cell receptor beta chains reported below all come from one sample, sequenced in a study of T-cell memory formation after mild COVID-19. TCRdb re-derived calls from the 5' RACE reads in MiXCR, one entry per CDR3 protein. The data contain hundreds of thousands of distinct CDR3 sequences, 20% to 30% of them singletons. The sequenced sample was PBMCs or a T cell subset sorted from them (not recorded which). These receptors were collected from an adult woman who had mild COVID-19 (a few samples of this study predate the infection). Cell type and time point are not known.

This clonotype was seen only a few times. The V gene is TRBV4-2, the J gene TRBJ1-2; 9 bases are shared with TRBD1. After removal of 1 base from V and 4 bases from J, the junction contained 4 bases not matched to a gene. The CDR3 is 15 residues long. From germline, CDR1 is LGHNA and CDR2 YNFKEQ. In DNA, the CDR3 is TGTGCCAGCAGCCAAGTGAAGGGACAGGGCTATGGCTACACCTTC. Protein: CASSQVKGQGYGYTF.

This chain uses TRBV7-6 with TRBJ2-2; a possible D gene is TRBD1 (5 bases). Trimming pared 1 base from V and 4 bases from J, leaving 10 bases between. Germline loops: CDR1 SGHVS, CDR2 FNYEAQ. The CDR3 sequence is 15 residues long. CDR3 sequence reads: CASSLGGALTGELFF. The CDR3 coding sequence is TGTGCCAGCAGCTTAGGTGGGGCTCTCACCGGGGAGCTGTTTTTT.

At least ten counts were recorded for this clonotype. The junction departs from germline at one end; a sequencing error may be responsible. This chain uses TRBV5-1 with TRBJ1-5, with 9 bases aligning to TRBD1. The CDR3 contains 14 residues. In germline, CDR1 is SGHRS, CDR2 YFSETQ. CDR3 DNA sequence: TGTGCCAGCTCCCCGGACAGGGGTGATCAGCCCCAGCATTTT. Protein: CASSPDRGDQPQHF.